A selection of T cell receptor beta chains follows, all from one sample in a study of CD8+ T cells in alopecia areata. The repertoire was sequenced with immunoSEQ multiplex PCR; TCRdb's copy has only in-frame clones and lacks some. This sample yields 120,000 or so clones, of which approximately 60% are seen a single time; around 5.4% belongs to the top ten. Material: CD4+ T cells sorted from blood, obtained at week 4, from a patient treated with tofacitinib. The receptors originated from a human donor with alopecia areata. The CDR3 runs from the conserved cysteine through the conserved F or W. D genes are given only for firm matches. Some rows mark clone size as missing; the rest say once, few, many or name a class of expanded clone.

.	few	TRBV19	TRBJ1-2	TGTGCCAGTAGTATGGGCTATATCCTCGATGGCTACACCTTC	CASSMGYILDGYTF
.	.	TRBV18	TRBJ2-4	TGTGCCAGCTCACCGTCCGGACTAGCCAAAAACATTCAGTACTTC	CASSPSGLAKNIQYF
TRBD1	.	TRBV9	TRBJ2-1	TGTGCCAGCAGCGTATCCCCGGGACAGGGGTCTGAGCAGTTCTTC	CASSVSPGQGSEQFF
.	.	TRBV15	TRBJ2-5	TGTGCCACCAGCAGAGATCAGGCCGCAGAGACCCAGTACTTC	CATSRDQAAETQYF
.	few	TRBV21-1	TRBJ2-3	TGTGCCAGCACCAAAGGGCCAGATAGCACAGATACGCAGTATTTT	CASTKGPDSTDTQYF
TRBD1	.	TRBV6-1	TRBJ1-1	TGTGCCAGCAGTGAGCCAGGACAGGGAGGCGCTTCAGCTTTCTTT	CASSEPGQGGASAFF
.	.	TRBV15	TRBJ1-6	TGTGCCACCAGCAGAGATAAGGGGCCACCCCTCCACTTT	CATSRDKGPPLHF
TRBD1	few	TRBV18	TRBJ1-6	TGTGCCAGCTCACCCACCCTCCCGGGACAGGGGGATTCACCCCTCCACTTT	CASSPTLPGQGDSPLHF
.	.	TRBV12-5	TRBJ2-5	TGTGCTAGTGGGAAAGAAGAGACCCAGTACTTC	CASGKEETQYF
TRBD1	.	TRBV5-1	TRBJ1-1	TGCGCCAGCAGCCTGGGGACAGGGGACACTGAAGCTTTCTTT	CASSLGTGDTEAFF
TRBD1	.	TRBV7-8	TRBJ2-5	TGTGCCAGCAGCCCCATCGACAGGGAGGAGACCCAGTACTTC	CASSPIDREETQYF
.	.	TRBV6-4	TRBJ1-1	TGTGCCAGCACCCCCAGTCCAGGGGACACTGAAGCTTTCTTT	CASTPSPGDTEAFF
.	.	TRBV7-2	TRBJ2-1	TGTGCCAGCAGCTTCTACAATGAGCAGTTCTTC	CASSFYNEQFF
TRBD1	.	TRBV7-3	TRBJ2-1	TGTGCCAGCAGCCCGACCTCTGACAGGGGTGCCGTGTTCTTC	CASSPTSDRGAVFF
.	once	TRBV9	TRBJ1-1	TGTGCCAGCAGCGTAGGGGGACAAAGGGGGATGAACACTGAAGCTTTCTTT	CASSVGGQRGMNTEAFF
TRBD1	.	TRBV28	TRBJ1-1	TGTGCCAGCAGTGTCCACAGGGGAACTGAAGCTTTCTTT	CASSVHRGTEAFF
.	once	TRBV9	TRBJ1-1	TGTGCCAGCAGCCTGGGTTTTGGCGGAGCTTTCTTT	CASSLGFGGAFF
.	.	TRBV30	TRBJ2-1	TGTGCCTGGGCGCGTAAGAGGCCCCAGTTCTTC	CAWARKRPQFF
.	few	TRBV18	TRBJ2-5	TGTGCCAGCTACCGGCGAGGAGACGAGGAGACCCAGTACTTC	CASYRRGDEETQYF
TRBD1	.	TRBV27	TRBJ2-2	TGTGCCAGCAGTTCCCGACAGGGGGAACGGAACACCGGGGAGCTGTTTTTT	CASSSRQGERNTGELFF
.	few	TRBV27	TRBJ2-7	TGTGCCAGCAGTTTAGGTTACGAGCAGTACTTC	CASSLGYEQYF
.	few	TRBV10-3	TRBJ2-5	TGTGCCATCAGTGAGTCTGAGACCCAGTACTTC	CAISESETQYF
TRBD1	.	TRBV5-1	TRBJ1-2	TGCGCCAGCAGCTTGGATTCAGGGGGCGCTTACTATGGCTACACCTTC	CASSLDSGGAYYGYTF
.	.	TRBV7-2	TRBJ2-7	TGTGCCAGCAGCATACCGACAGGCCGCTCCTACGAGCAGTACTTC	CASSIPTGRSYEQYF
TRBD2	.	TRBV18	TRBJ2-7	TGTGCCAGCTCACCGATGGAAAGCGGGAGTCCCCACGAGCAGTACTTC	CASSPMESGSPHEQYF
TRBD2	.	TRBV19	TRBJ2-1	TGTGCCAGTAGTATACGACTAGCGGGAGTCCCCAATGAGCAGTTCTTC	CASSIRLAGVPNEQFF
.	.	TRBV5-1	TRBJ2-3	TGCGCCAGCAGCCAGACGACAGGCTACACAGATACGCAGTATTTT	CASSQTTGYTDTQYF
.	.	TRBV2	TRBJ1-5	TGTGCCAGCAGCCCCCAGGGGATAGGCAATCAGCCCCAGCATTTT	CASSPQGIGNQPQHF
TRBD2	.	TRBV29-1	TRBJ2-3	TGCAGCGTTGTAGGCGGGGGAGATTCAGATACGCAGTATTTT	CSVVGGGDSDTQYF
.	.	TRBV29-1	TRBJ2-1	TGCAGCGTTGCTATTCGGACAGACTACAATGAGCAGTTCTTC	CSVAIRTDYNEQFF
.	.	TRBV29-1	TRBJ1-2	TGCAGCGTTTTCGGGAGGAACTATGGCTACACCTTC	CSVFGRNYGYTF
.	.	TRBV7-2	TRBJ2-7	TGTGCCAGCAGCTTTTTGCCAGACTCCGAGCAGTACTTC	CASSFLPDSEQYF
.	.	TRBV4-2	TRBJ2-3	TGTGCCAGCAGCCAAGTAGGGGCTAGCACAGATACGCAGTATTTT	CASSQVGASTDTQYF
.	few	TRBV5-1	TRBJ2-6	TGCGCCAGCAGCTTGGGCGCGCCCGGCTCTGGGGCCAACGTCCTGACTTTC	CASSLGAPGSGANVLTF
TRBD1	.	TRBV28	TRBJ1-5	TGTGCCAGCAGGCAGGGGGGTGGGAGCAATCAGCCCCAGCATTTT	CASRQGGGSNQPQHF
TRBD1	.	TRBV27	TRBJ1-5	TGTGCCAGCAGTTCTACAGGGGTCTATCAGCCCCAGCATTTT	CASSSTGVYQPQHF
TRBD2	.	TRBV4-1	TRBJ2-2	TGCGCCAGCAGCCAAGATCGAATGCGGGAGGGGGTCACCGGGGAGCTGTTTTTT	CASSQDRMREGVTGELFF
TRBD2	once	TRBV11-2	TRBJ2-7	TGTGCCAGCAGCCCCGGACTAGCGGGAGGGTGGATCGAGCAGTACTTC	CASSPGLAGGWIEQYF
.	few	TRBV30	TRBJ1-4	TGTGCCTGGAGTGTACGCCGGGGTGAAAAACTGTTTTTT	CAWSVRRGEKLFF
.	once	TRBV25-1	TRBJ2-7	TGTGCCAGCAGGGGGAACTCCTACGAGCAGTACTTC	CASRGNSYEQYF
TRBD1	.	TRBV10-3	TRBJ2-1	TGTGCCATCAGTGAGTCAGGGGGCGGGCTCTACAATGAGCAGTTCTTC	CAISESGGGLYNEQFF
.	few	TRBV7-2	TRBJ2-5	TGTGCCAGCAGCTTACAGGCTAGCTTTATCCGGGAGACCCAGTACTTC	CASSLQASFIRETQYF
TRBD2	.	TRBV5-1	TRBJ2-1	TGCGCCAGCAGCAGTCTAGCGGGCCTCTACAATGAGCAGTTCTTC	CASSSLAGLYNEQFF
TRBD1	.	TRBV29-1	TRBJ2-5	TGCAGCGTTGCTGGGACAGCCCAAGAGACCCAGTACTTC	CSVAGTAQETQYF
.	few	TRBV19	TRBJ2-7	TGTGCCAGTAGTGGAGCGAAGTCAGGGGCTTACGAGCAGTACTTC	CASSGAKSGAYEQYF
.	.	TRBV4-1	TRBJ2-1	TGCGCCAGCAGCCAACCAACGGGGGGCCAGCAGTTCTTC	CASSQPTGGQQFF
TRBD1	.	TRBV4-3	TRBJ1-2	TGCGCCAGCAGCCATCCGGGACAGGCCGGCGCAGGCTACACCTTC	CASSHPGQAGAGYTF
.	once	TRBV5-4	TRBJ2-3	TGTGCCAGCAGCTTGGAGGCTAGCGGCACAGATACGCAGTATTTT	CASSLEASGTDTQYF
.	few	TRBV30	TRBJ1-5	TGTGCCTGGAGTGGGACAGCGGGGGATCAGCCCCAGCATTTT	CAWSGTAGDQPQHF
TRBD1	once	TRBV5-6	TRBJ1-4	TGTGCCAGCACCCAATTACAGGGGACCAGAATGAAAAAACTGTTTTTT	CASTQLQGTRMKKLFF
.	.	TRBV5-4	TRBJ2-5	TGTGCCAGCAGCTTGGAAAGGGCTCAAGAGACCCAGTACTTC	CASSLERAQETQYF
.	.	TRBV30	TRBJ1-1	TGTGCCTGGGGACAGCTCACTGAAGCTTTCTTT	CAWGQLTEAFF
.	few	TRBV5-1	TRBJ1-2	TGCGCCAGCAGAACAACCGGGACATCGCCCTATGGCTACACCTTC	CASRTTGTSPYGYTF
.	.	TRBV27	TRBJ2-7	TGTGCCAGCAGTTTATCCGGACAGACCTACGAGCAGTACTTC	CASSLSGQTYEQYF
TRBD1	few	TRBV7-8	TRBJ2-7	TGTGCCAGCAGCCGGGGACAGGGAACATACGAGCAGTACTTC	CASSRGQGTYEQYF
.	few	TRBV19	TRBJ2-7	TGTGCCAGTAGTCTCAACAGGGAACAGCAGTACTTC	CASSLNREQQYF
.	few	TRBV7-2	TRBJ2-2	TGTGCCAGCAGCTTAGCTGGTCTCCGGACCGGGGAGCTGTTTTTT	CASSLAGLRTGELFF